This entry lists 17 T cell receptor beta chains sequenced from one sample in a study of Graves' ophthalmopathy and Graves' hyperthyroidism. RNA transcripts provided the template for amplifying TCR beta CDR3 regions. RT-PCR with HTBI primers came first, then second-round multiplex PCR. TCRdb re-called the multiplex PCR reads through MiXCR, storing one row per CDR3 protein. The data hold about 220,000 distinct CDR3 sequences, with around a fifth observed a single time. The specimen was peripheral blood. Receptors originate from a woman aged 45-59 years with Graves' ophthalmopathy.

The sample holds many counts of this clonotype. V is TRBV11-2 and J is TRBJ2-7; 7 bases align to TRBD1. Trimming at V came to 7 bases and at J to 1 base, leaving 7 bases not matched to a gene. The CDR3 sequence is 14 residues long. CDR1 is SGHAT and CDR2 is FQNNGV in the germline V gene. CDR3 sequence reads: CASTSGTASYEQYF. For the CDR3, the DNA is TGTGCCAGCACCTCCGGGACAGCGTCCTACGAGCAGTACTTC.

There are many counts of this clonotype. The chain has TRBV29-1 and TRBJ2-2; 9 nucleotides align to TRBD1. Germline V lookup: CDR1 SQVTM, CDR2 ANQGSEA. V lost 5 bases, J lost 4 bases, and 5 bases stayed unmatched. This CDR3 has 14 residues. The CDR3 region has the DNA TGCAGCGTTCTGGGACAGGGTAGCACCGGGGAGCTGTTTTTT. Amino acid sequence: CSVLGQGSTGELFF.

This clonotype was picked up a small number of times. The chain recombines TRBV4-2 with TRBJ1-5; D gene ambiguous. Germline V lookup: CDR1 LGHNA, CDR2 YNFKEQ. Trimming shortened V by 3 bases and J by 5 bases, and 14 bases separated the two germline ends. The length of the CDR3 is 15 residues. CDR3 nucleotide sequence: TGTGCCAGCAGCCAGAGGCGAGAATCTGATCAGCCCCAGCATTTT. It is translated as CASSQRRESDQPQHF.

This clonotype was counted at least ten times. V usage is TRBV27 and J usage is TRBJ1-2; TRBD1 matches 8 bases. The junction had 13 bases not matched to a gene; V was cut back by 0 bases and J by 7 bases. Germline lookup yields CDR1 MNHEY and CDR2 SMNVEV (reference sequence). The CDR3 sequence is 17 residues long. The chain's CDR3 is CASSLSQVAGGISGYTF. The CDR3 region has the DNA TGTGCCAGCAGTTTATCACAGGTCGCAGGGGGCATTAGTGGCTACACCTTC.

This clonotype was seen only a few times. This chain links TRBV4-1 with TRBJ2-5; 7 nucleotides match TRBD1. CDR1 is MGHRA and CDR2 is YSYEKL in the germline V gene. The CDR3 sequence is 14 residues long. Trimming at V came to 4 bases and at J to 5 bases, leaving 7 bases not matched to a gene. The CDR3 region has the DNA TGCGCCAGCAGCCCACCGACAGGGAAGGAGACCCAGTACTTC. Translated: CASSPPTGKETQYF.

This clonotype was recorded many times. The V call is TRBV30, the J call TRBJ2-7; 9 positions agree with TRBD1. This CDR3 comprises 14 residues. Trimming took 5 bases from V and 5 from J; bases not matched to a gene: 10. The germline gives CDR1 GTSNPN, CDR2 SVGIG (reference sequence). CDR3 region: CAWRRPGQGHEQYF. CDR3 DNA sequence: TGTGCCTGGCGTAGACCGGGACAGGGCCACGAGCAGTACTTC.

This clonotype was seen repeatedly, ten times or more. V is TRBV20-1 and J is TRBJ1-1, with 10 bases fitting TRBD1. The germline V gene encodes CDR1 DFQATT and CDR2 SNEGSKA (reference sequence). With 6 bases clipped from V and 3 bases from J, the junction kept 7 bases outside the gene matches. There are 14 residues in the CDR3. CDR3 protein: CSARQGARDTEAFF. The DNA for the CDR3 is TGCAGTGCCAGACAGGGGGCGCGTGACACTGAAGCTTTCTTT.

This clonotype has at least ten counts. The chain couples TRBV12-3 or TRBV12-4 to TRBJ1-4; 9 nucleotides agree with TRBD1. CDR3 size: 14 residues. V shed 7 bases, J shed 8 bases, and the junction held 8 bases outside the gene matches. CDR3 protein: CASTTQGAREKLFF. For the CDR3, the DNA is TGTGCCAGCACTACACAGGGGGCACGGGAAAAACTGTTTTTT.

This clonotype has ten or more counts. In nucleotides, the CDR3 is TGTGCCAGCAGTCTCGGGGGGACAGGGTCGCGCGAGCAGTACTTC. Translated: CASSLGGTGSREQYF. The gene calls are TRBV27 and TRBJ2-7; 9 bases are a match to TRBD1. Losses at the gene ends were 5 bases for V and 6 bases for J; bases not matched to a gene: 11. This CDR3 is 15 amino acids long. The germline V gene encodes CDR1 MNHEY and CDR2 SMNVEV (reference sequence).

This clonotype was observed at least ten times. V and J are TRBV29-1 and TRBJ1-1; 10 positions agree with TRBD1. With V trimmed by 7 bases and J by 8 bases, 10 bases remained unmatched. This CDR3 spans 13 amino acids. Germline V CDR1 and CDR2: SQVTM, ANQGSEA. As DNA, the CDR3 is TGCAGCGCAGGGACAGGGGCCGGGAGGGAAGCTTTCTTT. Encoded protein: CSAGTGAGREAFF.

The chain joins TRBV12-3 or TRBV12-4 to TRBJ1-1; a possible D gene is TRBD1 (6 bases). This CDR3 spans 14 amino acids. With 5 bases removed from V and 4 bases from J, the gap between germline ends came to 14 bases. CDR3 in amino acids: CASSLTGMRTEAFF. The CDR3 DNA sequence: TGTGCCAGCAGTCTAACAGGGATGCGCACTGAAGCTTTCTTT.

This clonotype was found a few times. The DNA for the CDR3 is TGTGCCAGCAGCCAGTTACAGACTAACACTGAAGCTTTCTTT. Its translation: CASSQLQTNTEAFF. The gene calls are TRBV3-1 and TRBJ1-1; D is unresolved. In germline, CDR1 is LGHDT, CDR2 YNNKEL (reference sequence). CDR3 length: 14 residues. The V end was cut by 3 bases, the J end by 2 bases, with 10 bases between.

The rearrangement joins TRBV28 to TRBJ2-4, with 7 bases that match TRBD1. J lost 0 bases, V lost 3 bases, and 5 bases had no gene match. The germline gives CDR1 MDHEN, CDR2 SYDVKM. The CDR3 totals 16 residues. CDR3 protein: CASSFNRGIAKNIQYF. The CDR3 DNA is TGTGCCAGCAGTTTCAACAGGGGCATAGCCAAAAACATTCAGTACTTC. The full variable domain, rest sourced from reference TRBV28 and TRBJ2-4, is DVKVTQSSRYLVKRTGEKVFLECVQDMDHENMFWYRQDPGLGLRLIYFSYDVKMKEKGDIPEGYSVSREKKERFSLILESASTNQTSMYLCASSFNRGIAKNIQYFGAGTRLSVL.

This clonotype was detected many times. J is TRBJ2-5 and V is TRBV12-5, with 8 bases identical to TRBD1. This CDR3 spans 17 amino acids. CDR1 and CDR2 (germline): LGHNT, FRNRAP. The V gene end was trimmed by 0 bases and the J gene end by 1 base; junction bases not matched to a gene: 7. CDR3 coding DNA: TGTGCTAGTGGTTTGGTCGGGACAGGAAGGGGCCAAGAGACCCAGTACTTC. Encoded protein: CASGLVGTGRGQETQYF.

This clonotype was found many times. This rearrangement joins TRBV25-1 to TRBJ2-7, with D tentatively TRBD2 (6 bases). CDR1 and CDR2 (germline): MGHDK, SYGVNS. There are 16 residues in the CDR3. V dropped 2 bases and J dropped 3 bases, with 17 bases sitting between them. The DNA of the CDR3 is TGTGCCAGCAGTGAAGGGGGTAGCGGCGGTTACTACGAGCAGTACTTC. The encoded protein is CASSEGGSGGYYEQYF.

This clonotype was seen at least ten times. V usage is TRBV6-5 and J usage is TRBJ1-5; the D is unclear. Germline lookup yields CDR1 MNHEY and CDR2 SVGAGI. The length of the CDR3 is 13 residues. V was shortened by 2 bases and J by 4 bases, with 6 bases between the two germline ends. This CDR3 reads CASSYGPNQPQHF. The DNA of the CDR3 is TGTGCCAGCAGTTACGGGCCAAATCAGCCCCAGCATTTT.

The genes are TRBV2 and TRBJ2-5, with D perhaps TRBD2 (6 bases). This CDR3 is built from 13 residues. V was pared by 10 bases and J by 2 bases, with 14 bases between. Per germline, CDR1 SNHLY and CDR2 FYNNEI. The chain's CDR3 is CATMGSGQETQYF. CDR3 nucleotides: TGTGCCACCATGGGTAGCGGACAAGAGACCCAGTACTTC.